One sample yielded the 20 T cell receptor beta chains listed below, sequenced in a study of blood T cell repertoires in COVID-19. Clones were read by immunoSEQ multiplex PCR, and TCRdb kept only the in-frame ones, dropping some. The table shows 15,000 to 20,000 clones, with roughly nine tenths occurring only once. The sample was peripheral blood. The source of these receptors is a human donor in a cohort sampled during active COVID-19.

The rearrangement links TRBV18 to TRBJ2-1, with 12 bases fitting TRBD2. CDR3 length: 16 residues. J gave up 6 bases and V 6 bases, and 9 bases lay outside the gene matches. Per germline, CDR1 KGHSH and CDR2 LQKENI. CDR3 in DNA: TGTGCCAGCTCTCCCGGACTAGCGGGGTTCGGCAATGAGCAGTTCTTC. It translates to CASSPGLAGFGNEQFF.

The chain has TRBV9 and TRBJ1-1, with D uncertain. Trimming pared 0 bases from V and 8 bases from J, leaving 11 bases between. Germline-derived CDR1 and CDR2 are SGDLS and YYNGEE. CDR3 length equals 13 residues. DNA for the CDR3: TGTGCCAGCAGCGTAGCTAGTAGAGGGGAAGCTTTCTTT. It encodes CASSVASRGEAFF.

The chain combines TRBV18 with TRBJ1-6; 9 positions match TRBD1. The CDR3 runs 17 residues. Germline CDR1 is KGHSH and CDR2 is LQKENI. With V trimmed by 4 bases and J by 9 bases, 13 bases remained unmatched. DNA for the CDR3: TGTGCCAGCTCACGGGCAAGGACAGGGGAGGCGGGTTCACCCCTCCACTTT. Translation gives CASSRARTGEAGSPLHF.

The CDR3 region is CASSPRGGLAGTSYEQYF. As DNA, the CDR3 is TGTGCCAGCAGCCCCCGAGGGGGACTAGCGGGAACCTCCTACGAGCAGTACTTC. The rearrangement uses TRBV11-2 and TRBJ2-7; 13 bases map to TRBD2. With 5 bases clipped from V and 0 bases from J, the junction kept 10 bases outside the gene matches. The germline CDR1 and CDR2 sequences are SGHAT and FQNNGV. The CDR3 contains 18 residues.

The CDR3 region has the DNA TGTGCCAGCAGCTTAGCGAAAACGGGCGGGGGGCTCCAAGAGACCCAGTACTTC. Its translation: CASSLAKTGGGLQETQYF. This sequence joins TRBV7-9 and TRBJ2-5, with 8 bases aligning to TRBD2. V gave up 0 bases and J gave up 1 base; unmatched junction bases: 10. Germline assignment: CDR1 SEHNR and CDR2 FQNEAQ (reference sequence). This CDR3 region has 18 residues.

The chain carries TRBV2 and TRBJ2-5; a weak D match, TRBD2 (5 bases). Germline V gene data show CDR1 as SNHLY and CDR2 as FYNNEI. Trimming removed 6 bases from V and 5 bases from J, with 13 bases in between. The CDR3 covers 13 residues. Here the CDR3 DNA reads TGTGCCAGCAGCAACGGGGAGAGGGAGACCCAGTACTTC. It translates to CASSNGERETQYF.

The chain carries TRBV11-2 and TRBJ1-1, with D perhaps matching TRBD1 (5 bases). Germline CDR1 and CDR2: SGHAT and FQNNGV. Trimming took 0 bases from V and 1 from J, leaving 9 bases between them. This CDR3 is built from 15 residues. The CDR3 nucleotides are TGTGCCAGCAGCTTAGAACCAGGGTCGAACACTGAAGCTTTCTTT. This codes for CASSLEPGSNTEAFF.

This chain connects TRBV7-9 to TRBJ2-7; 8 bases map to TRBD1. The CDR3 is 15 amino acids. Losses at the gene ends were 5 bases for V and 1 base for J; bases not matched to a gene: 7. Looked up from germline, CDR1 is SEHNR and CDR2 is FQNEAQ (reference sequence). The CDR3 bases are TGTGCCAGCAGCCCAGGGACAGGAGAATCCTACGAGCAGTACTTC. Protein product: CASSPGTGESYEQYF.

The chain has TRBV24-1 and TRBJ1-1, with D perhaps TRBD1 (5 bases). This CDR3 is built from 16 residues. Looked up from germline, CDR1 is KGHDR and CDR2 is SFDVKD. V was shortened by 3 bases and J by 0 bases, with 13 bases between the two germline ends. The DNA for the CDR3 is TGTGCCACCAGTGATGGACACTGTTGTGTGAACACTGAAGCTTTCTTT. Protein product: CATSDGHCCVNTEAFF.

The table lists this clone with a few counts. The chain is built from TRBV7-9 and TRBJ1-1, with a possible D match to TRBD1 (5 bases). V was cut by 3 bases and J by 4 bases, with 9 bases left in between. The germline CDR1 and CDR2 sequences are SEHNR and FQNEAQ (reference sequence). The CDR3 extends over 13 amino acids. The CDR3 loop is CASSFMGGTEAFF. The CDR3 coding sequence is TGTGCCAGCAGCTTCATGGGGGGCACTGAAGCTTTCTTT.

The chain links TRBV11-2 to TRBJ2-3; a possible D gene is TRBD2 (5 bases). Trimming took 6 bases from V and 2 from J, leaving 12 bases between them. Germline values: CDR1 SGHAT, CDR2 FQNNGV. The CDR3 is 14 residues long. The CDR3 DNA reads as TGTGCCAGCAGTTTTCGGGAAAACACAGATACGCAGTATTTT. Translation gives CASSFRENTDTQYF.

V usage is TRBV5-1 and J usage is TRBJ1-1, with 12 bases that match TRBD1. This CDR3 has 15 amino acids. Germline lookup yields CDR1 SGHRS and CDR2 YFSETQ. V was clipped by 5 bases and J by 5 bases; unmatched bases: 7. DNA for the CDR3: TGCGCCAGCAGACCGGGACAGGGGGCGGAAACTGAAGCTTTCTTT. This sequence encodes CASRPGQGAETEAFF.

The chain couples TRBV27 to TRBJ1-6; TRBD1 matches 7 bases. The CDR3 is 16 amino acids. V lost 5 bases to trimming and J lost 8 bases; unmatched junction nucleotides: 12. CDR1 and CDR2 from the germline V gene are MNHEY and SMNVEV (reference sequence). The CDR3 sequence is CASSRGSTGTYSPLHF. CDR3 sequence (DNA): TGTGCCAGCAGTCGGGGCTCGACAGGGACCTATTCACCCCTCCACTTT.

The CDR3 reads CASSLKGSGQGGSQYF. CDR3 DNA: TGTGCCAGCAGCTTAAAAGGCTCGGGACAGGGTGGGAGCCAGTACTTC. The V and J genes are TRBV7-2 and TRBJ2-5; TRBD1 matches at 9 bases. This CDR3 has 16 amino acids. V lost 2 bases, J lost 10 bases, and 14 bases stayed unmatched. The germline V gene has CDR1 SGHTA and CDR2 FQGNSA.

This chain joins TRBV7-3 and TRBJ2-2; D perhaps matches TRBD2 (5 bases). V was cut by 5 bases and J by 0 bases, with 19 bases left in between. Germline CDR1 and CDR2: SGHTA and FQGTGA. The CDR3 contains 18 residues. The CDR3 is CASSRNPLANANTGELFF. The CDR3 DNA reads TGTGCCAGCAGCCGGAACCCATTAGCGAATGCGAACACCGGGGAGCTGTTTTTT.

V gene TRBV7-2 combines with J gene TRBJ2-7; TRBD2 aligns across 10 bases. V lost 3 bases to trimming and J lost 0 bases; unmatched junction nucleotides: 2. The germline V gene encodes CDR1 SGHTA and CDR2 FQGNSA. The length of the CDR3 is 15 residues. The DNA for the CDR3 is TGTGCCAGCAGCTTGGGGACTAGCGACTCCTACGAGCAGTACTTC. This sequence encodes CASSLGTSDSYEQYF.

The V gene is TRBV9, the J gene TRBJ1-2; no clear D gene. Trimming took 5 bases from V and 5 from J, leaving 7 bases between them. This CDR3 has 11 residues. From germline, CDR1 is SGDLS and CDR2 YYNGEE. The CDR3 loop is CASRREYGYTF. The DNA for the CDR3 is TGTGCCAGCAGACGGGAATATGGCTACACCTTC. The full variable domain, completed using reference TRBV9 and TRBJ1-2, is DSGVTQTPKHLITATGQRVTLRCSPRSGDLSVYWYQQSLDQGLQFLIQYYNGEERAKGNILERFSAQQFPDLHSELNLSSLELGDSALYFCASRREYGYTFGSGTRLTVV.

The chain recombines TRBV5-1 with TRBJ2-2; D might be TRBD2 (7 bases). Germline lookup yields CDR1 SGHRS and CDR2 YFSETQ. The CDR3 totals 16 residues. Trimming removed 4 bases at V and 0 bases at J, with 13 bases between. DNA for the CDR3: TGCGCCAGCAGCCCGGGGGGCGGGGCGAACACCGGGGAGCTGTTTTTT. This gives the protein CASSPGGGANTGELFF.

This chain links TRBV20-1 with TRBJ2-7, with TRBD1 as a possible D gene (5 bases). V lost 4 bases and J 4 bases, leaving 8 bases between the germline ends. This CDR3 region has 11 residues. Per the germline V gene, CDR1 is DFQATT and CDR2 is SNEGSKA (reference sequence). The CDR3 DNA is TGCAGTGCTATAGGGGCTTACGAGCAGTACTTC. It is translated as CSAIGAYEQYF.

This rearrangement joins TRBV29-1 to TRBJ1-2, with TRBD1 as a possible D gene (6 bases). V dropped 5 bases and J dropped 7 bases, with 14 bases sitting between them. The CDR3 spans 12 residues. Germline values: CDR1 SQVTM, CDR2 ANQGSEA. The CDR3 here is CSVSWGHSGYTF. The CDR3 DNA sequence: TGCAGCGTTTCCTGGGGACATTCTGGCTACACCTTC.